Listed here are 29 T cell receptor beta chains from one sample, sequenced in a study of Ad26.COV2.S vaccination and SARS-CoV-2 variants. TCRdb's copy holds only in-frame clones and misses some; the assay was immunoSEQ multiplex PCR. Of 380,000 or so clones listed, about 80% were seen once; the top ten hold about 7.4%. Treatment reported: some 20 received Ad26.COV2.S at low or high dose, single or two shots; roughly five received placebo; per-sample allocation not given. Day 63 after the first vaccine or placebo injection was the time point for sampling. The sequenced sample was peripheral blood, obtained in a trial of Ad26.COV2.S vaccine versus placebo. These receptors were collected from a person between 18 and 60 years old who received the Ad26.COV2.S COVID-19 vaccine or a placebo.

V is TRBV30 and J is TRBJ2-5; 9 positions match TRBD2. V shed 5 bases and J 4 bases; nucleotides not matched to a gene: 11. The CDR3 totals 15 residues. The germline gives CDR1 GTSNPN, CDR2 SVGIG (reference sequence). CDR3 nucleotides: TGTGCCTGGGTAAGACAGCAACTAGCGGGAGAGACCCAGTACTTC. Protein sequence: CAWVRQQLAGETQYF.

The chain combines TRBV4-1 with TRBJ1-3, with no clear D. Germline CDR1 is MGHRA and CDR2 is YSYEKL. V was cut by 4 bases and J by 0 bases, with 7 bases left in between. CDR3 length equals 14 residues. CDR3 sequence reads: CASSLWASGNTIYF. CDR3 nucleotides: TGCGCCAGCAGCCTGTGGGCCTCTGGAAACACCATATATTTT.

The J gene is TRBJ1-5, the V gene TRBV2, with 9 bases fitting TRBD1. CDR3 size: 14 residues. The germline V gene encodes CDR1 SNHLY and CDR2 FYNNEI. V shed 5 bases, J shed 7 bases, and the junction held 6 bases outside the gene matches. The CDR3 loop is CASSWDRVNQPQHF. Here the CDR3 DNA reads TGTGCCAGCAGTTGGGACAGGGTGAACCAGCCCCAGCATTTT.

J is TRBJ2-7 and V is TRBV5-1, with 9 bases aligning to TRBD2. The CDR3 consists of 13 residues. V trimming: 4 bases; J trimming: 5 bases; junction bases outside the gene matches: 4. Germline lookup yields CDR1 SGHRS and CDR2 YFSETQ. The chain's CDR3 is CASSGGLANEQYF. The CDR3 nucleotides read TGCGCCAGCAGCGGAGGACTAGCGAACGAGCAGTACTTC.

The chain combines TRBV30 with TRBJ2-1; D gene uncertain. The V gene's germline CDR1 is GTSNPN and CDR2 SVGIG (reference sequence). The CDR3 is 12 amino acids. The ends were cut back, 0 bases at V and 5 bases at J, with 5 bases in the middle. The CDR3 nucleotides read TGTGCCTGGAGTGTACGGAACAATGAGCAGTTCTTC. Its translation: CAWSVRNNEQFF. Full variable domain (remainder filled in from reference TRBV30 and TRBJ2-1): SQTIHQWPATLVQPVGSPLSLECTVEGTSNPNLYWYRQAAGRGLQLLFYSVGIGQISSEVPQNLSASRPQDRQFILSSKKLLLSDSGFYLCAWSVRNNEQFFGPGTRLTVL.

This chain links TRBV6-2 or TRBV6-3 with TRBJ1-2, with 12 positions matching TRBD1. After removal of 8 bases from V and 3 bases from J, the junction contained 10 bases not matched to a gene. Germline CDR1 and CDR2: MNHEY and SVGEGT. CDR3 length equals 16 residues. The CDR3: CASCRDRGRIDYGYTF. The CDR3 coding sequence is TGTGCCAGCTGCCGGGACAGGGGGCGCATCGACTATGGCTACACCTTC.

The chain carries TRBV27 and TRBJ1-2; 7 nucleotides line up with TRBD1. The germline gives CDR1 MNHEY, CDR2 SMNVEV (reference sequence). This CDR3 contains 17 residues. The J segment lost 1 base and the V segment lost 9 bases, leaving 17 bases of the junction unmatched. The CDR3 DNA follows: TGTGCCAGAATCCGAAACACACGACAGGGCCTTAACTATGGCTACACCTTC. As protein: CARIRNTRQGLNYGYTF.

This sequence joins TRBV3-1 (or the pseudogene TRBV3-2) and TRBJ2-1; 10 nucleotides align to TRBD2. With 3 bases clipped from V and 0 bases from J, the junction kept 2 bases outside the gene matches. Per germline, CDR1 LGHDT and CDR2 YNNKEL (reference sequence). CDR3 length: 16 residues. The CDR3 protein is CASSQRTSGSYNEQFF. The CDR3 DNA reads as TGTGCCAGCAGCCAGAGGACTAGCGGCTCCTACAATGAGCAGTTCTTC.

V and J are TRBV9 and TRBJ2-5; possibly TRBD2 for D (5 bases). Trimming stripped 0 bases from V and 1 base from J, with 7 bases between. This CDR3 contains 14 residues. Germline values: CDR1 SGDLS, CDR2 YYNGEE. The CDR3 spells CASSVDGLQETQYF. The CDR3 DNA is TGTGCCAGCAGCGTAGACGGACTCCAAGAGACCCAGTACTTC.

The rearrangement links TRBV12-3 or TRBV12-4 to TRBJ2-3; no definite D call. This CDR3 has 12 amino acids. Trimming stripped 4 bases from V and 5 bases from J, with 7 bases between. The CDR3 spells CASSSNGDTQYF. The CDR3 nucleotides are TGTGCCAGCAGTTCCAATGGAGATACGCAGTATTTT.

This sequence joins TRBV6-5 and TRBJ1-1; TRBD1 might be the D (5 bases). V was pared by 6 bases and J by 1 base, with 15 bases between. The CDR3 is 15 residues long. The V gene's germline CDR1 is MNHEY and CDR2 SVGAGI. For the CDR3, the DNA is TGTGCCAGCAGATCCGGGGGAGCAGGGAACACTGAAGCTTTCTTT. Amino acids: CASRSGGAGNTEAFF.

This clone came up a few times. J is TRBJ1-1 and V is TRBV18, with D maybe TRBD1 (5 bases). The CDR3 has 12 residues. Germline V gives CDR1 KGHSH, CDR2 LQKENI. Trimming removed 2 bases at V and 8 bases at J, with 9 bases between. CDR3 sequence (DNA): TGTGCCAGCTCACCAAGTGAGGGGGAAGCTTTCTTT. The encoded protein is CASSPSEGEAFF.

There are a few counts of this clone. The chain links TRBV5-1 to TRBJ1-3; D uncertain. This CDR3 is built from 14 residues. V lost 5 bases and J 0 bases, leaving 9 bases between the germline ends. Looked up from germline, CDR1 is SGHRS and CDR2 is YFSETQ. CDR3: CASRSIISGNTIYF. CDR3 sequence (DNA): TGCGCCAGCAGATCGATTATCTCTGGAAACACCATATATTTT. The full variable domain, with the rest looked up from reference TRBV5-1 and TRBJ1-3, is KAGVTQTPRYLIKTRGQQVTLSCSPISGHRSVSWYQQTPGQGLQFLFEYFSETQRNKGNFPGRFSGRQFSNSRSEMNVSTLELGDSALYLCASRSIISGNTIYFGEGSWLTVV.

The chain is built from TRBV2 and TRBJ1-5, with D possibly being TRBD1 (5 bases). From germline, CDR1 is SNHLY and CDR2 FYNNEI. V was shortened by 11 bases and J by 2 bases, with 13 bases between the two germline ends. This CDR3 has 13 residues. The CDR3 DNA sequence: TGTGCCGGAGGGGACCTTCGCAATCAGCCCCAGCATTTT. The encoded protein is CAGGDLRNQPQHF.

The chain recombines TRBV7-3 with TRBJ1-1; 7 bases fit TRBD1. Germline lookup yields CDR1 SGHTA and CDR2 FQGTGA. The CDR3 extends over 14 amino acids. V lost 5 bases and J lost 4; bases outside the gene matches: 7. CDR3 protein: CASSPQAGGTEAFF. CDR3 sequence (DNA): TGTGCCAGCAGCCCCCAGGCAGGGGGCACTGAAGCTTTCTTT.

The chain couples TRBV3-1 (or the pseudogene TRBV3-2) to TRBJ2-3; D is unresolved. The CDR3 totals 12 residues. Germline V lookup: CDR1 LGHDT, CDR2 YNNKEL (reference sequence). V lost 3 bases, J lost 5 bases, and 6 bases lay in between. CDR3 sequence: CASSQIGDTQYF. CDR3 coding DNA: TGTGCCAGCAGCCAGATAGGAGATACGCAGTATTTT.

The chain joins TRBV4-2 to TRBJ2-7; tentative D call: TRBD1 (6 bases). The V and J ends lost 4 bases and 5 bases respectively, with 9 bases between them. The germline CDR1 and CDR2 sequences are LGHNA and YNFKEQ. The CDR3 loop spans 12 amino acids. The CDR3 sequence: CASSRGRDEQYF. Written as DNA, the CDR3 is TGTGCCAGCAGCCGGGGGCGAGACGAGCAGTACTTC.

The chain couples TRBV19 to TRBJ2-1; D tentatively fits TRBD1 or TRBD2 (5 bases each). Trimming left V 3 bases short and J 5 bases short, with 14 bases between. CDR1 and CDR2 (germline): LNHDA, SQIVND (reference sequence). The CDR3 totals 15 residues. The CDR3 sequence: CASSISGRGDNEQFF. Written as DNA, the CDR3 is TGTGCCAGTAGTATCTCAGGGAGAGGCGACAATGAGCAGTTCTTC.

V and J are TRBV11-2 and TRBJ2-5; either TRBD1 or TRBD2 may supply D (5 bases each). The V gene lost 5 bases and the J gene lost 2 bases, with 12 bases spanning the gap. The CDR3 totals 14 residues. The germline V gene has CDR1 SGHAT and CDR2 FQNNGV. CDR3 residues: CASSRDVSQETQYF. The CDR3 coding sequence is TGTGCCAGCAGCAGGGACGTTTCTCAAGAGACCCAGTACTTC.

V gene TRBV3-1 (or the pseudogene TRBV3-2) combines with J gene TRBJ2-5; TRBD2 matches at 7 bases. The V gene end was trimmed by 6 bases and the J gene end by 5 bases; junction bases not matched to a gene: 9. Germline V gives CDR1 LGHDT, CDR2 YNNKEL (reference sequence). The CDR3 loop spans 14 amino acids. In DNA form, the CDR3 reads TGTGCCAGCAGTTCGCGGGGGAAGATGGAGACCCAGTACTTC. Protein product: CASSSRGKMETQYF.

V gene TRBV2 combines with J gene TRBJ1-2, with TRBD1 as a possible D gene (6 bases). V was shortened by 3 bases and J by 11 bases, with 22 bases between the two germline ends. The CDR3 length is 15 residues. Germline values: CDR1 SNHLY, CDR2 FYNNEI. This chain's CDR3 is CASSEGSFRGGWYTF. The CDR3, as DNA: TGTGCCAGCAGTGAGGGGTCTTTCAGGGGAGGTTGGTACACCTTC.

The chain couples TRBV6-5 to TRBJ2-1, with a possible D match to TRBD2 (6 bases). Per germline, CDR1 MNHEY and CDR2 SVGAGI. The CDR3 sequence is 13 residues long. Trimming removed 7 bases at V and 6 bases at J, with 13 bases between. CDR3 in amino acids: CASTVTSPNEQFF. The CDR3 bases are TGTGCCAGCACTGTCACTAGCCCCAATGAGCAGTTCTTC.

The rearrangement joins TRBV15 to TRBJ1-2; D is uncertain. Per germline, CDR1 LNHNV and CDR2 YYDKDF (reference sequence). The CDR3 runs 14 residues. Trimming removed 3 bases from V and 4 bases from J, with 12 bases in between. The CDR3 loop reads CATSREPPFYGYTF. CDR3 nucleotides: TGTGCCACCAGCAGGGAGCCCCCGTTCTATGGCTACACCTTC.

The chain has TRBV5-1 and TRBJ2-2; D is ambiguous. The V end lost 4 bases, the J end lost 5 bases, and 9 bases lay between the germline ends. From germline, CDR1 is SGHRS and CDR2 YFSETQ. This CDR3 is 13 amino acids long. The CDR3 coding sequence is TGCGCCAGCAGCGGTAAGGTGACCGGGGAGCTGTTTTTT. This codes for CASSGKVTGELFF.

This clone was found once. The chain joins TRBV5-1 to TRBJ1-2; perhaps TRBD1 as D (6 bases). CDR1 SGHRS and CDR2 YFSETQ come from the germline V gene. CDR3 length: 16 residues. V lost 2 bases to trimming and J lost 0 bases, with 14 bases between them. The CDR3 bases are TGCGCCAGCAGCTTAGGGACACCGGCTTCTAACTATGGCTACACCTTC. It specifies CASSLGTPASNYGYTF.

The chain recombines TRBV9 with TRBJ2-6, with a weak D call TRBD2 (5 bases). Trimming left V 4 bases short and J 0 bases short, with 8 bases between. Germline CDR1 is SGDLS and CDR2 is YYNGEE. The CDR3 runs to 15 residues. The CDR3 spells CASSSSGSGANVLTF. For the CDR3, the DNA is TGTGCCAGCAGCTCCAGCGGCTCTGGGGCCAACGTCCTGACTTTC.

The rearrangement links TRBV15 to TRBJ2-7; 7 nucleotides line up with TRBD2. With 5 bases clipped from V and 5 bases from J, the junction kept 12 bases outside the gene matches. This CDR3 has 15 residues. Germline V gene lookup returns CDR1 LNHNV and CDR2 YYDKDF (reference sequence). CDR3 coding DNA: TGTGCCACCAGCCAGAGAGGACTAGGAGCCCACGAGCAGTACTTC. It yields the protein CATSQRGLGAHEQYF.

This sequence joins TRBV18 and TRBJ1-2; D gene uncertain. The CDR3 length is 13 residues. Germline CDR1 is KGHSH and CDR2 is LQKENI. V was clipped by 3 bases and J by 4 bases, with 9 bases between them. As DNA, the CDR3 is TGTGCCAGCTCACCTGACGGATTCTATGGCTACACCTTC. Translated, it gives CASSPDGFYGYTF.

The CDR3 DNA sequence: TGTGCCACCAGTGGGTGGTCCTCACTAGCGACTAGCACAGATACGCAGTATTTT. Amino acid sequence: CATSGWSSLATSTDTQYF. This sequence joins TRBV24-1 and TRBJ2-3; 7 bases map to TRBD2. V was clipped by 5 bases and J by 0 bases; unmatched bases: 13. CDR3 length: 18 amino acids. Germline V gene sequence: CDR1 KGHDR, CDR2 SFDVKD.